The 8 T cell receptor beta chains reported below all come from one sample, sequenced in a study of blood T cell repertoires in COVID-19. Profiled with immunoSEQ multiplex PCR; TCRdb holds only in-frame clones, not every one. The sample consists of about 84,000 clones, around 80% of them appearing once. The sequenced sample consisted of peripheral blood. The receptors were sampled from a woman of 80 years or more with acute or convalescent COVID-19.

The J gene is TRBJ2-5, the V gene TRBV28; 8 bases line up with TRBD2. Germline V gene lookup returns CDR1 MDHEN and CDR2 SYDVKM. The CDR3 has 15 residues. V was pared by 6 bases and J by 2 bases, with 8 bases of the junction left unmatched. CDR3 sequence: CASSAGGGPQETQYF. In DNA, the CDR3 is TGTGCCAGCAGCGCCGGGGGGGGCCCGCAAGAGACCCAGTACTTC.

The rearrangement uses TRBV5-6 and TRBJ2-2; 11 bases align to TRBD1. The CDR3 contains 18 residues. With V trimmed by 2 bases and J by 2 bases, 8 bases remained unmatched. Germline assignment: CDR1 SGHDT and CDR2 YYEEEE. This CDR3 is CASSFRFGTGGNTGELFF. CDR3 DNA: TGTGCCAGCAGCTTCCGCTTCGGGACAGGGGGAAACACCGGGGAGCTGTTTTTT.

The gene calls are TRBV3-1 (or the pseudogene TRBV3-2) and TRBJ1-1; 8 positions match TRBD1. Looked up from germline, CDR1 is LGHDT and CDR2 is YNNKEL (reference sequence). Unmatched junction bases numbered 8, after V lost 1 base and J lost 4 bases. The CDR3 has 16 amino acids. The CDR3 nucleotides are TGTGCCAGCAGCCAAGGAAACAGGGGGGATGGCACTGAAGCTTTCTTT. It codes for CASSQGNRGDGTEAFF.

The gene calls are TRBV11-3 and TRBJ1-3; D is possibly TRBD1 (6 bases). This CDR3 spans 15 amino acids. CDR1 and CDR2 from the germline V gene are SGHNT and YENEEA. V lost 5 bases, J lost 0 bases, and 11 bases lay in between. As DNA, the CDR3 is TGTGCCAGCAGCAGTAGACAGGTCTCTGGAAACACCATATATTTT. Translation: CASSSRQVSGNTIYF.

The genes are TRBV7-9 and TRBJ1-6, with 7 bases that match TRBD1. The CDR3 spans 15 residues. With 5 bases clipped from V and 10 bases from J, the junction kept 11 bases outside the gene matches. CDR1 and CDR2 from the germline V gene are SEHNR and FQNEAQ (reference sequence). CDR3 DNA sequence: TGTGCCAGCAGCCGGGGTAGGGGGCTGATGTCACCCCTCCACTTT. Encoded protein: CASSRGRGLMSPLHF.

Relative to its sample, this clone is medium-sized. This chain uses TRBV6-5 with TRBJ1-6, with a weak D call TRBD1 (6 bases). Between the trimmed V and J ends, which lost 6 bases and 13 bases, there was a span of 22 bases. This CDR3 has 15 residues. CDR1 is MNHEY, CDR2 SVGAGI, per germline. In nucleotides, the CDR3 is TGTGCCAGCAGCCACCGGACAGACTTAATTCACCCCCTCCACTTT. As protein: CASSHRTDLIHPLHF.

The gene calls are TRBV6-6 and TRBJ2-7, with TRBD1 matching 8 bases. Germline V gene lookup returns CDR1 MNHNY and CDR2 SVGAGI (reference sequence). The CDR3 sequence is 14 residues long. The trim removed 7 bases at V and 7 bases at J, leaving 12 bases unmatched. CDR3 in DNA: TGTGCCAGCAATCTCGACAGGGGTACCTCGGAGCAGTACTTC. Translating gives CASNLDRGTSEQYF.

This chain links TRBV19 with TRBJ1-2; unclear D gene. Trimming removed 3 bases from V and 2 bases from J, with 19 bases in between. CDR3 length: 17 amino acids. The germline CDR1 and CDR2 sequences are LNHDA and SQIVND (reference sequence). In nucleotides, the CDR3 is TGTGCCAGTAGTATTGCCGGGAGGAGAGGCAGAAACTATGGCTACACCTTC. Amino acids: CASSIAGRRGRNYGYTF.